The 30 T cell receptor beta chains reported below all come from one sample, sequenced in a study of blood T cells in healthy people across ages. Together with a sample-barcoded 5' primer, a J-beta primer mix was included in a second PCR lasting 7 to 11 cycles. TCRdb independently ran MiXCR on the 5' RACE reads; one entry per CDR3 protein. Among about 810,000 distinct CDR3 sequences listed, around 36% were seen once. The sequenced material came from blood. The receptors here all came from a man aged 18 to 30 in good health.

The V gene is TRBV29-1, the J gene TRBJ1-5; D gene ambiguous. Trimming removed 0 bases from V and 7 bases from J, with 7 bases in between. CDR1 is SQVTM and CDR2 is ANQGSEA in the germline V gene. CDR3 length equals 12 residues. CDR3 region: CSVEDPGQPQHF. In DNA, the CDR3 is TGCAGCGTTGAAGATCCGGGGCAGCCCCAGCATTTT.

The chain links TRBV10-2 to TRBJ2-7; D is possibly TRBD2 (5 bases). The length of the CDR3 is 11 residues. Germline V gene sequence: CDR1 WSHSY, CDR2 SAAADI. Trimming stripped 7 bases from V and 3 bases from J, with 7 bases between. CDR3 in amino acids: CASTGSYEQYF. The CDR3 region has the DNA TGCGCCAGCACGGGGAGCTACGAGCAGTACTTC.

This clonotype was recorded a few times. V and J are TRBV4-3 and TRBJ2-5; 7 nucleotides align to TRBD2. V lost 0 bases and J lost 11; bases outside the gene matches: 18. The CDR3 extends over 17 amino acids. The germline CDR1 and CDR2 sequences are LGHNA and YSLEER. CDR3: CASSQDMRSGDYNEQYF. In DNA form, the CDR3 reads TGCGCCAGCAGCCAAGATATGAGGAGCGGGGACTACAATGAGCAGTACTTC.

As DNA, the CDR3 is TGTGCCATCAGTGAGGGACAGGGGGCCTACGAGCAGTACTTC. This encodes CAISEGQGAYEQYF. The chain combines TRBV10-3 with TRBJ2-7; TRBD1 matches at 10 bases. The CDR3 has 14 amino acids. CDR1 ENHRY and CDR2 SYGVKD come from the germline V gene. V lost 2 bases, J lost 2 bases, and 0 bases stayed unmatched.

There are many counts of this clonotype. The V call is TRBV20-1, the J call TRBJ2-7; D is unresolved. CDR1 is DFQATT, CDR2 SNEGSKA, per germline (reference sequence). The ends were cut back, 6 bases at V and 0 bases at J, with 9 bases in the middle. The CDR3 contains 12 residues. In nucleotides, the CDR3 is TGCAGTGCCACCCCGCACTCCTACGAGCAGTACTTC. Residues: CSATPHSYEQYF.

This clonotype was counted many times. The chain links TRBV10-3 to TRBJ2-7; 7 bases are a match to TRBD1. The germline V gene encodes CDR1 ENHRY and CDR2 SYGVKD. There are 13 residues in the CDR3. Trimming took 7 bases from V and 3 from J; bases not matched to a gene: 6. CDR3 in DNA: TGTGCCATCACTCTGGGACAGAACTACGAGCAGTACTTC. Translated: CAITLGQNYEQYF.

This clonotype came up a few times. This chain connects TRBV20-1 to TRBJ2-1; weak D call: TRBD2 (6 bases). Trimming stripped 2 bases from V and 3 bases from J, with 11 bases between. Germline CDR1 is DFQATT and CDR2 is SNEGSKA (reference sequence). CDR3 length: 14 residues. The CDR3 loop is CSARTSFDYNEQFF. CDR3 sequence (DNA): TGCAGTGCTAGAACTAGCTTCGACTACAATGAGCAGTTCTTC.

The CDR3: CASLWDMNTEAFF. The CDR3 DNA follows: TGTGCCTCCCTGTGGGACATGAACACTGAAGCTTTCTTT. This chain uses TRBV12-3 or TRBV12-4 with TRBJ1-1; a weak D match, TRBD1 (6 bases). This CDR3 spans 13 amino acids. Trimming shortened V by 11 bases and J by 0 bases, and 13 bases separated the two germline ends.

CDR3 nucleotide sequence: TGTGCCAGCAGCTTCGACCCCGGAGGCACAGATACGCAGTATTTT. It is translated as CASSFDPGGTDTQYF. The V gene is TRBV11-2, the J gene TRBJ2-3; no reliable D call. The length of the CDR3 is 15 residues. Germline CDR1 reads SGHAT; CDR2 reads FQNNGV. V lost 3 bases to trimming and J lost 1 base, with 11 bases between them.

In this sample, this clonotype turned up many times. The rearrangement joins TRBV27 to TRBJ1-2; 9 positions agree with TRBD1. The V gene's germline CDR1 is MNHEY and CDR2 SMNVEV (reference sequence). The ends lost 5 bases at V and 4 bases at J; junction bases unmatched: 5. The CDR3 consists of 14 residues. The CDR3 region is CASSPADRGYGYTF. CDR3 nucleotide sequence: TGTGCCAGCAGTCCGGCGGACAGGGGCTATGGCTACACCTTC.

The chain couples TRBV11-2 to TRBJ2-4, with no clear D. V was trimmed by 1 base and J by 0 bases, leaving 19 bases between them. Germline V gene lookup returns CDR1 SGHAT and CDR2 FQNNGV. The CDR3 spans 19 residues. Written as DNA, the CDR3 is TGTGCCAGCAGCTTAGCCTTACCTGTCCTTGTTAAAGCCAAAAACATTCAGTACTTC. This encodes CASSLALPVLVKAKNIQYF.

The chain combines TRBV4-1 with TRBJ2-4; TRBD1 aligns across 9 bases. The last part of the DNA fits TRBJ2-7 better; the J call may be wrong. The CDR3 has 16 amino acids. Germline V gene lookup returns CDR1 MGHRA and CDR2 YSYEKL. CDR3 coding DNA: TGCGCCAGCAGCCAAGATCCGGACAGGGGATACTACGAGCAGTACTTC. It specifies CASSQDPDRGYYEQYF.

The chain uses TRBV27 and TRBJ2-7; 9 bases are a match to TRBD2. The V segment lost 11 bases and the J segment 2 bases; nucleotides outside the gene matches: 10. This CDR3 comprises 14 residues. CDR1 and CDR2 from the germline V gene are MNHEY and SMNVEV (reference sequence). The CDR3 spells CASGIASGTYEQYF. The CDR3 DNA reads TGTGCCTCAGGGATAGCTAGCGGGACCTACGAGCAGTACTTC.

The gene calls are TRBV7-9 and TRBJ1-2, with D unresolved. V gave up 5 bases and J gave up 7 bases, with 17 bases separating them. CDR3 length equals 14 residues. CDR1 SEHNR and CDR2 FQNEAQ come from the germline V gene (reference sequence). DNA for the CDR3: TGTGCCAGCAGCCACGGTGGGTCGGCCGGTGGCTACACCTTC. Its translation: CASSHGGSAGGYTF.

J is TRBJ2-7 and V is TRBV20-1; 9 nucleotides agree with TRBD2. Germline assignment: CDR1 DFQATT and CDR2 SNEGSKA (reference sequence). This CDR3 spans 15 amino acids. With V trimmed by 6 bases and J by 2 bases, 11 bases remained unmatched. The CDR3 spells CSADPRASGAYEQYF. The CDR3 DNA follows: TGCAGTGCCGACCCCCGGGCTAGCGGGGCCTACGAGCAGTACTTC.

Comments on this clonotype: A much larger clone lies one base from this, so it may be a read error. The genes are TRBV10-3 and TRBJ2-7, with D tentatively TRBD1 or TRBD2 (5 bases each). CDR1 and CDR2 from the germline V gene are ENHRY and SYGVKD. CDR3 length: 15 amino acids. Trimming removed 4 bases from V and 0 bases from J, with 13 bases in between. The CDR3 nucleotides read TGTGCCATCAGTGGCCGGGACCGAAGCTCCTACGAGCAGTACTTC. Protein sequence: CAISGRDRSSYEQYF.

This clonotype was seen at least ten times. The J gene is TRBJ2-1, the V gene TRBV7-2; D gene ambiguous. CDR3 length: 16 residues. The V end lost 5 bases, the J end lost 1 base, and 15 bases lay between the germline ends. CDR1 and CDR2 (germline): SGHTA, FQGNSA. CDR3 protein: CASSPEWAESYNEQFF. The CDR3 region has the DNA TGTGCCAGCAGCCCCGAATGGGCGGAGTCCTACAATGAGCAGTTCTTC.

A note on this clonotype: A junction end diverges from the germline sequence, so it may reflect a read error. This chain links TRBV20-1 with TRBJ1-2, with D maybe TRBD1 (5 bases). This CDR3 spans 14 amino acids. In germline, CDR1 is DFQATT, CDR2 SNEGSKA (reference sequence). Here the CDR3 reads CSHYLSDTNYDYTF. The CDR3 region has the DNA TGCAGTCACTATCTCTCGGACACTAACTATGACTACACCTTC.

This clonotype came up once. A read error is likely, as this CDR3 ends without the conserved phenylalanine or tryptophan. V usage is TRBV4-3 and J usage is TRBJ2-1; either TRBD1 or TRBD2 may fit D (5 bases each). Germline V gives CDR1 LGHNA, CDR2 YSLEER. The CDR3 has 17 residues. Between the trimmed V and J ends, which lost 2 bases and 3 bases, there was a span of 17 bases. The CDR3 nucleotides read TGCGCCAGCAGCCAAAGGGGAACGGGGATTATCTACAATGAGCAGTTCTTA. This translates into CASSQRGTGIIYNEQFL.

This clonotype was found many times. This chain joins TRBV12-3 or TRBV12-4 and TRBJ1-1, with D perhaps TRBD1 (5 bases). The CDR3 runs 14 residues. The germline V and J ends were trimmed by 8 bases and 1 base, with 14 bases remaining between them. CDR3 residues: CASLGGSGNTEAFF. The DNA of the CDR3 is TGTGCCAGCCTTGGGGGGTCTGGGAACACTGAAGCTTTCTTT.

The V call is TRBV7-2, the J call TRBJ2-1; 15 nucleotides align to TRBD2. The germline CDR1 and CDR2 sequences are SGHTA and FQGNSA. J was trimmed by 3 bases and V by 4 bases; bases with no gene match: 10. The CDR3 loop spans 19 amino acids. In DNA, the CDR3 is TGTGCCAGCAGCTATGTCCCGGGACTAGCGGGGGGCCTCTACAATGAGCAGTTCTTC. Translating it yields CASSYVPGLAGGLYNEQFF. The whole variable domain, filled in from reference TRBV7-2 and TRBJ2-1, reads GAGVSQSPSNKVTEKGKDVELRCDPISGHTALYWYRQSLGQGLEFLIYFQGNSAPDKSGLPSDRFSAERTGGSVSTLTIQRTQQEDSAVYLCASSYVPGLAGGLYNEQFFGPGTRLTVL.

This clonotype was seen ten or more times. V gene TRBV7-9 combines with J gene TRBJ2-5; D is uncertain. Germline V gene sequence: CDR1 SEHNR, CDR2 FQNEAQ (reference sequence). This CDR3 is 12 amino acids long. V was clipped by 6 bases and J by 6 bases, with 11 bases between them. CDR3 protein: CASSSPRQTQYF. The CDR3 coding sequence is TGTGCCAGCAGTTCTCCGCGCCAGACCCAGTACTTC.

This clonotype was picked up a small number of times. The genes are TRBV10-3 and TRBJ1-5, with D tentatively TRBD1 (5 bases). This CDR3 has 13 amino acids. Per the germline V gene, CDR1 is ENHRY and CDR2 is SYGVKD. V was pared by 7 bases and J by 3 bases, with 10 bases between. CDR3 DNA: TGTGCCATCACGCCGGGGGTCAATCAGCCCCAGCATTTT. Its translation is CAITPGVNQPQHF.

This chain uses TRBV2 with TRBJ1-5; D unresolved. CDR1 and CDR2 from the germline V gene are SNHLY and FYNNEI. Trimming left V 6 bases short and J 8 bases short, with 11 bases between. The CDR3 totals 12 residues. This chain's CDR3 is CASRASQEPQHF. In nucleotides, the CDR3 is TGTGCCAGCAGGGCATCGCAAGAGCCCCAGCATTTT.

This chain links TRBV6-5 with TRBJ2-2; no definite D call. V dropped 2 bases and J dropped 1 base, with 11 bases sitting between them. CDR3 length: 16 residues. Germline CDR1 is MNHEY and CDR2 is SVGAGI. CDR3 nucleotides: TGTGCCAGCAGTTACCTCCGCCTTGAGAACACCGGGGAGCTGTTTTTT. Translated, it gives CASSYLRLENTGELFF.

This clonotype was counted a single time. This may be a read error, as it is one base from a much larger clone. The J gene is TRBJ2-3, the V gene TRBV12-3 or TRBV12-4, with a possible D match to TRBD2 (6 bases). The CDR3 is 17 residues long. V was pared by 6 bases and J by 8 bases, with 27 bases between. The CDR3 bases are TGTGCCAGCAGAATTTCCTCCCGGACCGCGGGGAGAGGTACGCAGTATTTT. It translates to CASRISSRTAGRGTQYF.

The chain couples TRBV28 to TRBJ2-2; maybe TRBD2 (7 bases). V lost 10 bases, J lost 1 base, and 16 bases lay in between. Germline V gives CDR1 MDHEN, CDR2 SYDVKM. The CDR3 runs 15 residues. CDR3 DNA: TGTGCCACCACGGGGGGCAGGAAGAACACCGGGGAGCTGTTTTTT. Translating it yields CATTGGRKNTGELFF.

Only a few counts were recorded for this clonotype. CDR3 loop: CSVEEGTGGSFLQETQYF. The DNA of the CDR3 is TGCAGCGTTGAAGAGGGGACAGGGGGCAGTTTCCTACAAGAGACCCAGTACTTC. This sequence joins TRBV29-1 and TRBJ2-5, with TRBD1 matching 12 bases. The V gene end was trimmed by 0 bases and the J gene end by 2 bases; junction bases not matched to a gene: 10. Germline-derived CDR1 and CDR2 are SQVTM and ANQGSEA. The CDR3 contains 18 residues.

This clonotype has more than one count but fewer than ten. The rearrangement links TRBV15 to TRBJ1-2; 7 nucleotides match TRBD1. The CDR3 contains 14 residues. Per the germline V gene, CDR1 is LNHNV and CDR2 is YYDKDF (reference sequence). With V trimmed by 6 bases and J by 4 bases, 8 bases remained unmatched. CDR3 sequence reads: CATSKRGQIYGYTF. CDR3 bases: TGTGCCACCAGTAAAAGGGGACAGATCTATGGCTACACCTTC.

This clonotype was detected once. The junction differs from germline at one of its ends, possibly a read error. The chain links TRBV20-1 to TRBJ1-5, with D possibly matching TRBD1 (6 bases). Looked up from germline, CDR1 is DFQATT and CDR2 is SNEGSKA (reference sequence). CDR3 length: 14 residues. For the CDR3, the DNA is TGCAGTGCTGCCCGGACAGCAAGAAATCAGCCCCAGAGTTTT. Translating gives CSAARTARNQPQSF.